The 26 T cell receptor beta chains listed next were all sequenced from one sample in a study of blood T cell repertoires in COVID-19. Only in-frame clones appear in the TCRdb table, and some are missing; sequencing was by immunoSEQ multiplex PCR. The table has about 250,000 clones, around nine tenths seen once. Sequenced material: peripheral blood. The origin of the receptors is a woman aged 55-69 years who had recovered from COVID-19.

The rearrangement joins TRBV7-9 to TRBJ2-7; 8 positions match TRBD2. The CDR3 sequence is 14 residues long. Germline CDR1 SEHNR, CDR2 FQNEAQ (reference sequence). Trimming cost V 3 bases and J 6 bases; bases outside gene matches: 7. This CDR3 reads CASSLRGGLVEQYF. The CDR3 DNA reads TGTGCCAGCAGCTTGCGCGGGGGGCTGGTCGAGCAGTACTTC.

The chain joins TRBV18 to TRBJ1-1; D remains unclear. V lost 2 bases to trimming and J lost 7 bases, with 11 bases between them. Per the germline V gene, CDR1 is KGHSH and CDR2 is LQKENI. The CDR3 has 13 residues. The CDR3 reads CASSPTAEFEAFF. For the CDR3, the DNA is TGTGCCAGCTCACCAACAGCGGAATTTGAAGCTTTCTTT. The full variable domain, completed using reference TRBV18 and TRBJ1-1, is NAGVMQNPRHLVRRRGQEARLRCSPMKGHSHVYWYRQLPEEGLKFMVYLQKENIIDESGMPKERFSAEFPKEGPSILRIQQVVRGDSAAYFCASSPTAEFEAFFGQGTRLTVV.

V usage is TRBV5-4 and J usage is TRBJ1-2; no clear D. This CDR3 is built from 14 residues. Germline loops: CDR1 SGHNT, CDR2 YYREEE (reference sequence). Trimming removed 6 bases from V and 6 bases from J, with 18 bases in between. In DNA, the CDR3 is TGTGCCAGCACCCAAAACGCTCCGGTGGATGGCTACACCTTC. Its protein product is CASTQNAPVDGYTF.

The V call is TRBV18, the J call TRBJ2-1; TRBD2 agrees at 8 bases. Germline V gives CDR1 KGHSH, CDR2 LQKENI. The CDR3 length is 16 residues. V lost 1 base, J lost 1 base, and 3 bases stayed unmatched. The CDR3 protein is CASSPQRGRSYNEQFF. In nucleotides, the CDR3 is TGTGCCAGCTCACCACAGCGGGGGCGTTCCTACAATGAGCAGTTCTTC.

The V and J genes are TRBV27 and TRBJ2-3; 11 bases line up with TRBD1. With V trimmed by 7 bases and J by 4 bases, 4 bases remained unmatched. The germline gives CDR1 MNHEY, CDR2 SMNVEV (reference sequence). This CDR3 contains 14 residues. The CDR3 DNA reads TGTGCCAGCATAGGACAGGGGGCGGCAGATACGCAGTATTTT. Translation gives CASIGQGAADTQYF.

The chain employs TRBV27 and TRBJ1-4; TRBD1 agrees at 10 bases. V was clipped by 8 bases and J by 8 bases; unmatched bases: 8. CDR1 and CDR2 (germline): MNHEY, SMNVEV (reference sequence). This CDR3 has 14 amino acids. CDR3 region: CASATGGTREKLFF. The DNA for the CDR3 is TGTGCCAGCGCGACAGGGGGCACGAGGGAAAAACTGTTTTTT.

The genes are TRBV5-6 and TRBJ2-1; TRBD1 matches 11 bases. The CDR3 loop spans 16 amino acids. With 4 bases clipped from V and 6 bases from J, the junction kept 9 bases outside the gene matches. CDR1 is SGHDT, CDR2 YYEEEE, per germline. CDR3 coding DNA: TGTGCCAGCAGCCACAGCGAGGGACAGGGGGTCAATGAGCAGTTCTTC. Translating it yields CASSHSEGQGVNEQFF.

The count of this clone is one. The rearrangement joins TRBV3-1 (or the pseudogene TRBV3-2) to TRBJ2-7, with D perhaps matching TRBD2 (7 bases). V was pared by 4 bases and J by 4 bases, with 11 bases between. CDR3 length equals 13 residues. Per the germline V gene, CDR1 is LGHDT and CDR2 is YNNKEL (reference sequence). In DNA form, the CDR3 reads TGTGCCAGCAGCCCGGGGGGCCTTTACGAGCAGTACTTC. This codes for CASSPGGLYEQYF.

The rearrangement uses TRBV7-2 and TRBJ2-2; TRBD2 aligns across 7 bases. V lost 1 base and J lost 4; bases outside the gene matches: 9. The CDR3 covers 17 residues. Germline CDR1 reads SGHTA; CDR2 reads FQGNSA. CDR3 coding DNA: TGTGCCAGCAGCTTAGATACTCTAGCGGCCTCCACCGGGGAGCTGTTTTTT. It translates to CASSLDTLAASTGELFF.

This chain joins TRBV28 and TRBJ1-2; 10 nucleotides match TRBD1. The CDR3 covers 15 residues. Germline CDR1 reads MDHEN; CDR2 reads SYDVKM. V was clipped by 6 bases and J by 8 bases; unmatched bases: 12. The CDR3 loop reads CASSSGQGPLWGYTF. For the CDR3, the DNA is TGTGCCAGCAGCTCGGGACAGGGGCCTTTATGGGGCTACACCTTC.

The gene calls are TRBV9 and TRBJ2-1, with a possible D match to TRBD1 (8 bases). The V gene's germline CDR1 is SGDLS and CDR2 YYNGEE. V lost 3 bases, J lost 8 bases, and 18 bases lay in between. CDR3 length equals 15 residues. CDR3 protein: CASSEGGTGEDEQFF. CDR3 bases: TGTGCCAGCAGCGAGGGAGGGACAGGAGAGGATGAGCAGTTCTTC.

This chain connects TRBV3-1 (or the pseudogene TRBV3-2) to TRBJ2-1; TRBD2 might be the D (5 bases). This CDR3 comprises 14 residues. The V end was cut by 0 bases, the J end by 9 bases, with 12 bases between. Germline V gene lookup returns CDR1 LGHDT and CDR2 YNNKEL (reference sequence). The CDR3 sequence: CASSQENRGGEQFF. CDR3 nucleotide sequence: TGTGCCAGCAGCCAAGAGAACCGTGGAGGTGAGCAGTTCTTC.

The CDR3 protein is CASSTRDRGQRGANVLTF. CDR3 in DNA: TGTGCCAGCAGCACCAGGGACAGGGGGCAAAGAGGGGCCAACGTCCTGACTTTC. The chain links TRBV9 to TRBJ2-6; 12 nucleotides match TRBD1. This CDR3 has 18 amino acids. CDR1 is SGDLS, CDR2 YYNGEE, per germline. Germline trimming cut 4 bases from V and 4 bases from J; bases unmatched to any gene: 9. Filled out from reference TRBV9 and TRBJ2-6, the complete variable domain reads DSGVTQTPKHLITATGQRVTLRCSPRSGDLSVYWYQQSLDQGLQFLIQYYNGEERAKGNILERFSAQQFPDLHSELNLSSLELGDSALYFCASSTRDRGQRGANVLTFGAGSRLTVL.

V gene TRBV27 combines with J gene TRBJ2-1; 9 bases agree with TRBD2. Germline lookup yields CDR1 MNHEY and CDR2 SMNVEV (reference sequence). This CDR3 region has 16 residues. V gave up 5 bases and J gave up 10 bases; unmatched junction bases: 15. DNA of the CDR3: TGTGCCAGCAGTCCCATCGGCGGGGGGGCAATCAGGGAGCAGTTCTTC. This sequence encodes CASSPIGGGAIREQFF.

The V call is TRBV11-2, the J call TRBJ2-2; 10 nucleotides align to TRBD2. The CDR3 extends over 15 amino acids. Trimming took 8 bases from V and 8 from J; bases not matched to a gene: 11. CDR1 is SGHAT, CDR2 FQNNGV, per germline. The CDR3 sequence is CASRVSGGATGELFF. CDR3 bases: TGTGCCAGCCGAGTAAGCGGGGGGGCCACAGGGGAGCTGTTTTTT.

This clone came up a few times. The chain links TRBV5-4 to TRBJ2-2; D unclear. V dropped 0 bases and J dropped 6 bases, with 6 bases sitting between them. CDR1 is SGHNT and CDR2 is YYREEE in the germline V gene (reference sequence). This CDR3 has 13 amino acids. CDR3: CASSLVDSGELFF. As DNA, the CDR3 is TGTGCCAGCAGCTTGGTAGATTCCGGGGAGCTGTTTTTT.

The chain couples TRBV4-1 to TRBJ1-5, with a tentative D call TRBD1 (5 bases). This CDR3 is 16 amino acids long. V was pared by 4 bases and J by 10 bases, with 23 bases between. Looked up from germline, CDR1 is MGHRA and CDR2 is YSYEKL. CDR3: CASSPPPGLGGEPQHF. The CDR3 region has the DNA TGCGCCAGCAGCCCCCCCCCAGGCCTTGGAGGGGAACCCCAGCATTTT.

V gene TRBV9 combines with J gene TRBJ2-5, with a weak D call TRBD1 (6 bases). CDR1 is SGDLS, CDR2 YYNGEE, per germline. The CDR3 totals 15 residues. Trimming removed 3 bases at V and 4 bases at J, with 16 bases between. This CDR3 reads CASSASAGTRETQYF. The CDR3 DNA reads TGTGCCAGCAGCGCGTCTGCCGGGACACGAGAGACCCAGTACTTC. Combining the CDR3 with reference TRBV9 and TRBJ2-5 gives the whole variable domain DSGVTQTPKHLITATGQRVTLRCSPRSGDLSVYWYQQSLDQGLQFLIQYYNGEERAKGNILERFSAQQFPDLHSELNLSSLELGDSALYFCASSASAGTRETQYFGPGTRLLVL.

V gene TRBV6-7 combines with J gene TRBJ1-2; possible D gene TRBD1, 6 bases. TRBV6-7 is identified as an open reading frame with a role that is uncertain. The V gene lost 0 bases and the J gene lost 1 base, with 15 bases spanning the gap. The CDR3 runs to 17 residues. CDR3 nucleotides: TGTGCCAGCAGTTACTCGCAGGGGAGGGAAGATAACTATGGCTACACCTTC. This codes for CASSYSQGREDNYGYTF.

This chain links TRBV9 with TRBJ1-2, with D maybe TRBD1 (6 bases). Germline V gene sequence: CDR1 SGDLS, CDR2 YYNGEE. The CDR3 is made up of 14 amino acids. Between the trimmed V and J ends, which lost 0 bases and 2 bases, there was a span of 8 bases. CDR3 in amino acids: CASSVVGGNYGYTF. The DNA of the CDR3 is TGTGCCAGCAGCGTAGTAGGGGGAAACTATGGCTACACCTTC.

The V call is TRBV7-9, the J call TRBJ2-7; D possibly corresponds to TRBD2 (6 bases). Deletions cut 2 bases from V and 5 bases from J, with 13 bases between. Germline CDR1 reads SEHNR; CDR2 reads FQNEAQ (reference sequence). The CDR3 totals 14 residues. The CDR3 spells CASSLTNRRDEQYF. The CDR3 DNA is TGTGCCAGCAGCTTAACTAATAGGAGGGACGAGCAGTACTTC.

The chain recombines TRBV6-2 or TRBV6-3 with TRBJ2-6, with TRBD1 matching over 9 bases. This CDR3 contains 19 residues. Germline V gives CDR1 MNHEY, CDR2 SVGEGT. Unmatched junction bases numbered 8, after V lost 2 bases and J lost 0 bases. CDR3 residues: CASSYVPGQGISGANVLTF. The CDR3 DNA is TGTGCCAGCAGTTACGTTCCGGGACAGGGAATCTCTGGGGCCAACGTCCTGACTTTC.

The chain carries TRBV6-2 or TRBV6-3 and TRBJ1-1; tentatively, D is TRBD1 (6 bases). The germline V gene has CDR1 MNHEY and CDR2 SVGEGT. The CDR3 loop spans 15 amino acids. V lost 4 bases to trimming and J lost 4 bases, with 16 bases between them. CDR3 nucleotides: TGTGCCAGCAGTTGGCACGCCCCAGGGGTCACTGAAGCTTTCTTT. Its translation is CASSWHAPGVTEAFF.

V gene TRBV28 combines with J gene TRBJ2-7; D is perhaps TRBD1 (6 bases). In germline, CDR1 is MDHEN, CDR2 SYDVKM. The CDR3 covers 14 residues. V was clipped by 7 bases and J by 0 bases, with 13 bases between them. As DNA, the CDR3 is TGTGCCAGCACCTCACAGGGAATCTCCTACGAGCAGTACTTC. Its translation is CASTSQGISYEQYF.

The chain uses TRBV21-1 and TRBJ2-1; the table assigns TRBD1, which was not confirmed against the DNA. TRBV21-1 is termed a pseudogene. CDR3 length: 17 residues. CDR3 residues: CASRHSNTGGSDNEQFF. CDR3 sequence (DNA): TGTGCCAGCAGGCACAGCAATACAGGGGGCAGTGACAATGAGCAGTTCTTC.

The chain recombines TRBV11-2 with TRBJ2-1, with TRBD2 matching 7 bases. CDR1 is SGHAT and CDR2 is FQNNGV in the germline V gene. Trimming took 1 base from V and 11 from J; bases not matched to a gene: 2. CDR3 length equals 12 residues. The CDR3 DNA reads TGTGCCAGCAGCTTAGGTGGGACTAAGCAGTTCTTC. It translates to CASSLGGTKQFF.